This T cell receptor (beta chain) was observed in a study of blood T cell repertoires in COVID-19 (dated by TCRdb to the early 2020s). About the full investigation: The collaborator samples originated in the United States, Italy and Spain and spanned the acute and convalescent phases of COVID-19. The material from the prospective study consisted of cDNA or gDNA derived from T cells, B-cell-depleted T cells, or PBMCs. Deeply sampled blood TCRbeta repertoires from subjects exposed to, actively infected with, or recovered from COVID-19 were included in the dataset. The repertoires were released in a freely available public database intended as a resource for research on the immune response to SARS-CoV-2. Samples were obtained from the ongoing ImmuneRACE study (first 160 participants) and from 1,254 subjects provided by 6 global collaborators. Sample metadata almost always included a de-identified subject ID, COVID-19 status, age in years and sex. Where available, HLA class I and class II types were obtained from metadata supplied by the sample provider rather than from assay-based typing.

Results and caveats for the whole study, not just this receptor: How much clinical and demographic metadata was included differed by source and by participant, and the metadata was provided uncurated.

Each collaborating institution followed its own protocols to collect whole blood in K2EDTA tubes. Collaborator samples were shipped for TCRbeta analysis as frozen whole blood, isolated PBMCs, or DNA extracted from either sample type. TCRbeta CDR3 regions were amplified from genomic DNA by means of the immunoSEQ Assay, a bias-controlled multiplex PCR. On the study's bioinformatics: Nucleated cell counts per sample were estimated from amplification of reference gene primers within the assay. Sequence reads were collapsed and filtered to measure the absolute abundance of every unique TCRbeta CDR3 rearrangement. For each sample, productive Simpson clonality was calculated as the square root of Simpson's diversity index over productive rearrangements. TCRdb provides this immuneACCESS table in a form limited to in-frame rearrangements. Some clones are lacking; in checked studies, under half of them reflect an unresolved V gene, and why the rest are absent is not known. The V and J calls and clone size come from that table; D and trimming were worked out from the DNA. The sample table lists about 210,000 clones, 92% of them with a count of one. The ten largest account for more than 0.95% of the sample.

Of note for this clone: It has no known antigen specificity. Nothing much larger sits one base from this clone, and base qualities are not available.

The cysteine opens and the phenylalanine closes a CDR3 of 16 amino acids. The kept DNA is CDR3 alone, 48 bases in frame from the first base. Taken from the germline V gene, the CDR1 and CDR2 loops are SGHAT and FQNNGV. The germline ends are 17 bases apart after V is trimmed by 5 bases and J by 0 bases. Recombination joined TRBV11-2 with TRBJ2-7; TRBD1 is possibly the D segment (7 matching bases). The sample taken for sequencing was peripheral blood. The sequence was collected from a young man with acute or convalescent COVID-19. The DNA sequence reads TGTGCCAGCAGCGCGTCGAGACAGGGACTCTCCTACGAGCAGTACTTC. Translated, this is CASSASRQGLSYEQYF.